This TCR beta chain is from a study of Ad26.COV2.S vaccination and SARS-CoV-2 variants. TCRdb keeps only in-frame clones here, not all; method: immunoSEQ multiplex PCR. The data show fewer than 800,000 clones, 89% seen once. Treatment indicated: around 19 received Ad26.COV2.S at low or high dose, single or two shots; 5 received placebo; per-sample allocation not given. Day 63 following the first vaccine or placebo injection was when the samples were taken. The vaccine delivered Wuhan-strain SARS-CoV-2 spike through an Ad26 vector. CDR3 length: 15 amino acids. Looked up from germline, CDR1 is SGHTA and CDR2 is FQGNSA. V shed 1 base and J shed 1 base, with 8 bases lying between them.

The material sequenced was peripheral blood, taken in a trial of Ad26.COV2.S vaccine versus placebo. This rearrangement joins TRBV7-2 to TRBJ1-3; D remains unclear. The clonotype comes from a person between 18 and 60 years old who received the Ad26.COV2.S COVID-19 vaccine or a placebo. CDR3 protein: CASSLGLRSGNTIYF. The CDR3 nucleotides are TGTGCCAGCAGCTTAGGCTTGAGATCTGGAAACACCATATATTTT.